The following is a T cell receptor (beta chain) sequence with its context. The immunoSEQ assay was v3. Profiled with immunoSEQ multiplex PCR; TCRdb holds only in-frame clones, not every one. The table shows about 6,400 clones, with approximately 63% occurring only once. This entry comes from a study of TIL therapy for anti-PD-1-resistant metastatic lung cancer. CDR1 and CDR2 (germline): SEHNR, FQNEAQ (reference sequence). Trimming shortened V by 1 base and J by 0 bases, and 7 bases separated the two germline ends. CDR3 size: 14 residues. Sample time point: pre-treatment sample, taken before nivolumab and TIL therapy. The tumor samples were excised metastases, mostly pleural nodules or supraclavicular lymph nodes.

This TCR derives from a person aged 25 to 85 with non-small cell lung cancer. The material was tumor tissue, obtained at baseline. V and J are TRBV7-9 and TRBJ2-7; TRBD1 is a possible D gene (5 bases). CDR3 in amino acids: CASSLVGASYEQYF. CDR3 in DNA: TGTGCCAGCAGCTTAGTAGGGGCCTCCTACGAGCAGTACTTC.